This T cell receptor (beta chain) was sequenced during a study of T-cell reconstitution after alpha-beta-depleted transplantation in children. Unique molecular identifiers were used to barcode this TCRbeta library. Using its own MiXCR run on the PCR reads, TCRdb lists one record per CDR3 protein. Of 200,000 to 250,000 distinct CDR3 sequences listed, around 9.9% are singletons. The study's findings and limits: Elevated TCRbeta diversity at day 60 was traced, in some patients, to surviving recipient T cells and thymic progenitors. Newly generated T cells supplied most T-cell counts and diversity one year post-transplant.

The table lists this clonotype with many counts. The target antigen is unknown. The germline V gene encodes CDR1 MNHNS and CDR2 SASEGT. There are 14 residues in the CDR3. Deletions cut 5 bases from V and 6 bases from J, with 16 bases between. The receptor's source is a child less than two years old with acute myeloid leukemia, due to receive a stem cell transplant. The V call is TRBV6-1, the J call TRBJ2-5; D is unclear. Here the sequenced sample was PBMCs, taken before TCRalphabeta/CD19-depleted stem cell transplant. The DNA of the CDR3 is TGTGCCAGCAGTAGTCGGGCTATGTTAAAGACCCAGTACTTC. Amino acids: CASSSRAMLKTQYF.